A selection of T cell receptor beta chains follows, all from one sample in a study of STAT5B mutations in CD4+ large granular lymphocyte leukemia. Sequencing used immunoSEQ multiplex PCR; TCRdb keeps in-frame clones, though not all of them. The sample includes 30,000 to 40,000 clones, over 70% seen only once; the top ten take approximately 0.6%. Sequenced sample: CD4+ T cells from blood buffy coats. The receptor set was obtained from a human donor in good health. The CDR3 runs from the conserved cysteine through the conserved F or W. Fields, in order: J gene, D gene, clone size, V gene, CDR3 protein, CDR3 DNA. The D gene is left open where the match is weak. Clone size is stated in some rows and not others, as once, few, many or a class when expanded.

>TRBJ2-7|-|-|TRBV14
CASSQGPDGSFLDEQYF
TGTGCCAGCAGCCAAGGTCCGGACGGGAGTTTTTTGGACGAGCAGTACTTC
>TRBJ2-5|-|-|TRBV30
CAWSAWGWETQYF
TGTGCCTGGAGTGCCTGGGGTTGGGAGACCCAGTACTTC
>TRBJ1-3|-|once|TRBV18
CASSLGPDSGNTIYF
TGTGCCAGCTCCCTCGGACCAGACTCTGGAAACACCATATATTTT
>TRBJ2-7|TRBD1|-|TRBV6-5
CANSLLGWDSTYEQYF
TGTGCCAACAGTTTGCTTGGATGGGACAGCACCTACGAGCAGTACTTC
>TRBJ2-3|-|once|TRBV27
CASSFGVSTDTQYF
TGTGCCAGCAGTTTCGGGGTTAGCACAGATACGCAGTATTTT
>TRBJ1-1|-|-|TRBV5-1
CASSLDPGAGTEAFF
TGCGCCAGCAGCTTGGATCCGGGGGCTGGCACTGAAGCTTTCTTT
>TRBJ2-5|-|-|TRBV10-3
CAIGKKGQETQYF
TGTGCCATCGGTAAAAAAGGCCAAGAGACCCAGTACTTC
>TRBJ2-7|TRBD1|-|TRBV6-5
CASSLGQGAFEQYF
TGTGCCAGCAGTTTAGGACAGGGGGCTTTCGAGCAGTACTTC
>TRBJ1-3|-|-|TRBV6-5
CASSYFSAVGNTIYF
TGTGCCAGCAGTTACTTTAGCGCAGTCGGAAACACCATATATTTT
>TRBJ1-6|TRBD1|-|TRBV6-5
CASTTGVNSPLHF
TGTGCCAGCACGACAGGGGTGAATTCACCCCTCCACTTT
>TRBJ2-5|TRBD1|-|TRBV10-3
CAISEARGRVTETQYF
TGTGCCATCAGTGAAGCCAGGGGGCGGGTGACAGAGACCCAGTACTTC
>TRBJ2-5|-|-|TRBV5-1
CASSLGGNQETQYF
TGCGCCAGCAGCTTGGGGGGTAACCAAGAGACCCAGTACTTC
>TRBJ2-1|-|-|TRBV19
CASTKRQGSYEQFF
TGTGCCAGTACCAAGAGGCAGGGGAGCTATGAGCAGTTCTTC
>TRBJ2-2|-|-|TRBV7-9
CASSSGRLFF
TGTGCCAGCAGCTCGGGGAGGCTGTTTTTT